The 18 T cell receptor beta chains given below trace back to one sample, sequenced in a study of T cells in Graves' hyperthyroidism and ophthalmopathy. Amplification of TCR beta CDR3 regions was performed using RNA transcripts as template. RT-PCR in the first round (using the HTBI primer set) targeted the TCR CDR3. TCRdb processed the multiplex PCR reads anew with MiXCR; each CDR3 protein has one entry. The sample has about 130,000 distinct CDR3 sequences; over 20% are singletons. Source material: blood. These receptors originate from a woman aged 45 to 65 with Graves' hyperthyroidism that later progressed to Graves' ophthalmopathy.

The rearrangement joins TRBV19 to TRBJ1-5; D is possibly TRBD1 (6 bases). Germline V CDR1 and CDR2: LNHDA, SQIVND (reference sequence). V was shortened by 6 bases and J by 6 bases, with 18 bases between the two germline ends. The CDR3 is 15 amino acids. CDR3 loop: CASRDRTGRGQPQHF. The CDR3 DNA follows: TGTGCCAGTAGAGATAGAACAGGGCGAGGTCAGCCCCAGCATTTT.

In its sample, this clonotype was seen many times. In DNA, the CDR3 is TGCAGTGCTAGAGATGGGGCAGGGGGTCCTGAAGCTTTCTTT. This translates into CSARDGAGGPEAFF. The chain combines TRBV20-1 with TRBJ1-1, with 7 bases identical to TRBD1. This CDR3 contains 14 residues. V was clipped by 0 bases and J by 6 bases; unmatched bases: 7. Germline V gene lookup returns CDR1 DFQATT and CDR2 SNEGSKA (reference sequence).

This clonotype was found many times. The J gene is TRBJ1-2, the V gene TRBV6-1, with TRBD1 identical over 8 bases. The CDR3 totals 13 residues. Looked up from germline, CDR1 is MNHNS and CDR2 is SASEGT. The V segment lost 6 bases and the J segment 4 bases; nucleotides outside the gene matches: 4. The CDR3 DNA reads TGTGCCAGCAGGGGACAGGCGGCCTATGGCTACACCTTC. It codes for CASRGQAAYGYTF.

This clonotype was picked up one time. V usage is TRBV30 and J usage is TRBJ2-6; 7 bases agree with TRBD1. J lost 2 bases, V lost 6 bases, and 4 bases had no gene match. Germline CDR1 is GTSNPN and CDR2 is SVGIG (reference sequence). This CDR3 is built from 14 residues. The chain's CDR3 is CACNRGAGANVLTF. The CDR3 DNA reads TGTGCCTGTAACAGGGGCGCTGGGGCCAACGTCCTGACTTTC.

This clonotype came up once. The chain recombines TRBV6-2 or TRBV6-3 with TRBJ2-5; tentatively, D is TRBD2 (6 bases). This CDR3 has 16 residues. Trimming stripped 5 bases from V and 2 bases from J, with 18 bases between. Per the germline V gene, CDR1 is MNHEY and CDR2 is SVGEGT. CDR3 in DNA: TGTGCCAGCAGTCCTGAGACGGGGCGGGGACAAGAGACCCAGTACTTC. It encodes CASSPETGRGQETQYF.

In this sample, this clonotype turned up many times. This sequence joins TRBV6-1 and TRBJ1-1; 7 nucleotides agree with TRBD1. There are 11 residues in the CDR3. J gave up 3 bases and V 10 bases, and 2 bases lay outside the gene matches. In germline, CDR1 is MNHNS, CDR2 SASEGT. The DNA of the CDR3 is TGTGCCACTGGGACAGACACTGAAGCTTTCTTT. This sequence encodes CATGTDTEAFF.

The rearrangement joins TRBV7-3 to TRBJ2-3; 9 bases match TRBD1. V shed 5 bases, J shed 4 bases, and the junction held 4 bases outside the gene matches. CDR3 size: 14 residues. Per germline, CDR1 SGHTA and CDR2 FQGTGA. The CDR3 DNA follows: TGTGCCAGCAGCAGGGACAGGGTCCCAGATACGCAGTATTTT. Encoded protein: CASSRDRVPDTQYF. Variable domain in full (rest from reference TRBV7-3 and TRBJ2-3): GAGVSQTPSNKVTEKGKYVELRCDPISGHTALYWYRQSLGQGPEFLIYFQGTGAADDSGLPNDRFFAVRPEGSVSTLKIQRTERGDSAVYLCASSRDRVPDTQYFGPGTRLTVL.

The chain combines TRBV27 with TRBJ1-1; D is undetermined. The length of the CDR3 is 15 residues. V lost 6 bases and J lost 0, with 14 bases in between. CDR1 MNHEY and CDR2 SMNVEV come from the germline V gene (reference sequence). This CDR3 is CASSRLDALNTEAFF. In DNA, the CDR3 is TGTGCCAGCAGCCGCCTAGATGCCCTGAACACTGAAGCTTTCTTT.

The chain couples TRBV2 to TRBJ2-3; the D gene is possibly TRBD2 (7 bases). Deletions cut 8 bases from V and 2 bases from J, with 17 bases between. Germline CDR1 SNHLY, CDR2 FYNNEI. The CDR3 has 15 amino acids. CDR3 bases: TGTGCCAGCGGGGGGCTAGCGGCCGTCACAGATACGCAGTATTTT. Residues: CASGGLAAVTDTQYF.

In its sample, this clonotype was seen many times. The V and J genes are TRBV5-1 and TRBJ1-6; D perhaps matches TRBD1 (5 bases). Trimming cost V 5 bases and J 5 bases, with 14 bases left between them. The CDR3 covers 15 residues. Germline assignment: CDR1 SGHRS and CDR2 YFSETQ. The CDR3 coding sequence is TGCGCCAGCAGACTCGACAGAGCTCATAATTCACCCCTCCACTTT. This translates into CASRLDRAHNSPLHF.

This clonotype has ten or more counts. The chain is built from TRBV29-1 and TRBJ1-2; D gene unclear. V was cut by 3 bases and J by 8 bases, with 10 bases left in between. The V gene's germline CDR1 is SQVTM and CDR2 ANQGSEA. The CDR3 runs to 11 residues. For the CDR3, the DNA is TGCAGCGTTGAGGAGGGCTGGGGCTACACCTTC. Translation gives CSVEEGWGYTF.

This clonotype has ten or more counts. The chain recombines TRBV20-1 with TRBJ2-1, with 7 positions matching TRBD2. J was trimmed by 11 bases and V by 6 bases; bases with no gene match: 7. Looked up from germline, CDR1 is DFQATT and CDR2 is SNEGSKA (reference sequence). The CDR3 is 11 residues long. The CDR3 spells CSANGGYKQFF. For the CDR3, the DNA is TGCAGTGCAAACGGGGGGTATAAGCAGTTCTTC.

The sample holds many counts of this clonotype. The gene calls are TRBV27 and TRBJ2-2, with TRBD2 identical over 10 bases. There are 15 residues in the CDR3. Germline trimming cut 7 bases from V and 1 base from J; bases unmatched to any gene: 3. CDR1 is MNHEY, CDR2 SMNVEV, per germline (reference sequence). The CDR3 DNA follows: TGTGCCAGCACCGGACTAGCGGAGAACACCGGGGAGCTGTTTTTT. Translating gives CASTGLAENTGELFF.

The CDR3 protein is CASVDRSYGYTF. CDR3 DNA sequence: TGTGCCAGTGTGGACAGGTCCTATGGCTACACCTTC. J is TRBJ1-2 and V is TRBV19; 7 nucleotides line up with TRBD1. Germline values: CDR1 LNHDA, CDR2 SQIVND (reference sequence). Unmatched junction bases numbered 4, after V lost 8 bases and J lost 4 bases. This CDR3 is 12 amino acids long.

The chain uses TRBV11-2 and TRBJ2-3; a possible D gene is TRBD2 (6 bases). The CDR3 is 15 amino acids. Germline CDR1 SGHAT, CDR2 FQNNGV. V was clipped by 5 bases and J by 2 bases, with 14 bases between them. The CDR3 DNA reads TGTGCCAGCAGCCTAACGGCGGGGATCACAGATACGCAGTATTTT. It yields the protein CASSLTAGITDTQYF.

This chain links TRBV20-1 with TRBJ1-1, with a weak D call TRBD1 (5 bases). The germline CDR1 and CDR2 sequences are DFQATT and SNEGSKA (reference sequence). V was pared by 3 bases and J by 3 bases, with 11 bases between. CDR3 length: 13 amino acids. This CDR3 reads CSASFGGDTEAFF. CDR3 bases: TGCAGTGCTAGTTTTGGGGGAGACACTGAAGCTTTCTTT.

This clonotype was counted many times. The DNA for the CDR3 is TGTGCCAGCACCATCGCGGGGGTGGGCTCACCCCTCCACTTT. Its translation: CASTIAGVGSPLHF. V usage is TRBV3-1 and J usage is TRBJ1-6; D is possibly TRBD1 (5 bases). The ends were cut back, 7 bases at V and 10 bases at J, with 17 bases in the middle. The length of the CDR3 is 14 residues. CDR1 and CDR2 (germline): LGHDT, YNNKEL (reference sequence).

This clonotype was seen ten or more times. The V call is TRBV6-1, the J call TRBJ1-5; D might be TRBD1 (5 bases). V lost 6 bases and J lost 6, with 12 bases in between. The CDR3 length is 13 residues. Germline V gene sequence: CDR1 MNHNS, CDR2 SASEGT. In DNA form, the CDR3 reads TGTGCCAGCAGCGGTCAGGGACGTCAGCCCCAGCATTTT. Protein: CASSGQGRQPQHF.